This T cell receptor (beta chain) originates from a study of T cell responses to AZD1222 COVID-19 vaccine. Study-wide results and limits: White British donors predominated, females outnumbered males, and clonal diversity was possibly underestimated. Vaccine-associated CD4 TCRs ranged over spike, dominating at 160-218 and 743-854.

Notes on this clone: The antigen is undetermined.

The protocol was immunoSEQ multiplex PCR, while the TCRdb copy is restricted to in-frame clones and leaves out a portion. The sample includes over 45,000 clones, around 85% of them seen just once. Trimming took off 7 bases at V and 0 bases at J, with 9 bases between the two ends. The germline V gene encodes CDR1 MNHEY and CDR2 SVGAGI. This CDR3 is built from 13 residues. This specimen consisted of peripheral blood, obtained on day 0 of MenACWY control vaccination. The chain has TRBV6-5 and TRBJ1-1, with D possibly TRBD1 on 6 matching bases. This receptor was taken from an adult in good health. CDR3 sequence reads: CASKTGLNTEAFF. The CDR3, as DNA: TGTGCCAGCAAAACAGGGTTGAACACTGAAGCTTTCTTT.